This section outlines one T cell receptor (beta chain) sequence together with its context. There are 14 residues in the CDR3. This sample was taken from a study of T cells in narcolepsy. Overall study: Healthy controls were enrolled alongside patients with narcolepsy type 1 or type 2.

The data were produced by immunoSEQ multiplex PCR, yet TCRdb's version contains in-frame clones alone and is incomplete. The repertoire holds 26,000 or so clones, with approximately 80% as singletons. The sample comprised CD45RA- memory CD4+ T cells from PBMCs. The sequence came from a human donor with narcolepsy. This chain uses TRBV21-1 with TRBJ1-5; TRBD1, the table's D call, was not compared with the DNA. TRBV21-1 is described as a pseudogene. The CDR3 DNA reads TGTGCCAGCATACCGACAGGGATCAATCAGCCCCAGCATTTT. Its translation: CASIPTGINQPQHF.